One T cell receptor beta chain is described in this entry. Its antigen is not known. This sample was taken from a study of cytomegalovirus exposure and HLA in healthy donors. Study-level findings and limits: The investigators catalogued 164 TCR beta chains as cytomegalovirus-associated.

The study ran its PCR with 60 Vbeta and 13 Jbeta primers. Sequenced by immunoSEQ multiplex PCR; TCRdb stores in-frame clones only, minus some. The sample has around 150,000 clones, 71% seen once. Nominally healthy donors provided the samples, though records likely missed some immune exposures. V dropped 0 bases and J dropped 3; count of bases not matched to a gene: 4. Germline V gene sequence: CDR1 KGHSH, CDR2 LQKENI. This CDR3 contains 16 residues. The rearrangement links TRBV18 to TRBJ2-2, with 7 bases identical to TRBD1. This receptor was taken from a woman between 25 and 40 years old in good health and CMV-seronegative. Sample: PBMCs. The CDR3 nucleotides are TGTGCCAGCTCACCACCAGGGGGCGCCTACACCGGGGAGCTGTTTTTT. Translating gives CASSPPGGAYTGELFF.